These 11 T cell receptor beta chains originate from one sample sequenced in a study of vaccination effects on CD4 cells after COVID-19. CD4+ T cells specific for antigen were expanded with viral peptide pools by the ViraFEST assay before sequencing. Following culture for around 10 days, CD4+ T cells were isolated. Vaccinated participants had no history of SARS-CoV-2 infection and tested negative for nucleocapsid antibodies. Assay: immunoSEQ multiplex PCR; the TCRdb copy retains only in-frame clones and omits some. The sample has 65,000 to 85,000 clones, approximately 80% seen once. These receptors have no identified antigens. This specimen consisted of CD4+ T cells from PBMCs cultured with SARS-CoV-2 spike peptides, obtained before COVID-19 vaccination. These receptors were collected from a human donor who received a COVID-19 vaccine.

This clone was counted a few times. The rearrangement uses TRBV2 and TRBJ1-4; D is unresolved. The CDR3 length is 14 residues. V was pared by 3 bases and J by 12 bases, with 17 bases between. The germline gives CDR1 SNHLY, CDR2 FYNNEI. DNA of the CDR3: TGTGCCAGCAGTGAGACCGGGGTGATGTTAGAACTGTTTTTT. This gives the protein CASSETGVMLELFF.

The genes are TRBV29-1 and TRBJ1-6; TRBD1 is a possible D gene (5 bases). Germline V lookup: CDR1 SQVTM, CDR2 ANQGSEA. V lost 7 bases, J lost 7 bases, and 17 bases lay in between. The CDR3 has 14 amino acids. As DNA, the CDR3 is TGCAGCGCGCGGAACACAGGACCAAATTCACCCCTCCACTTT. Amino acids: CSARNTGPNSPLHF.

The genes are TRBV6-1 and TRBJ1-1, with D maybe TRBD1 (5 bases). CDR3 size: 14 residues. Germline values: CDR1 MNHNS, CDR2 SASEGT. The V end lost 5 bases, the J end lost 0 bases, and 10 bases lay between the germline ends. CDR3 amino acids: CASSFGTVNTEAFF. CDR3 sequence (DNA): TGTGCCAGCAGTTTCGGGACGGTGAACACTGAAGCTTTCTTT.

This clone was recorded a few times. This chain uses TRBV2 with TRBJ1-1; D is unclear. Trimming pared 5 bases from V and 0 bases from J, leaving 13 bases between. There are 15 residues in the CDR3. Germline V gene lookup returns CDR1 SNHLY and CDR2 FYNNEI. The CDR3 protein is CASSLEAQLNTEAFF. CDR3 sequence (DNA): TGTGCCAGCAGTCTAGAGGCACAACTGAACACTGAAGCTTTCTTT.

The chain combines TRBV10-3 with TRBJ2-7; D remains ambiguous. Trimming removed 0 bases from V and 5 bases from J, with 11 bases in between. The germline CDR1 and CDR2 sequences are ENHRY and SYGVKD. This CDR3 spans 14 amino acids. This CDR3 reads CAISESWGRDEQYV. The DNA for the CDR3 is TGTGCCATCAGTGAGTCCTGGGGTCGGGACGAGCAGTACGTC.

The gene calls are TRBV28 and TRBJ1-4; possibly TRBD1 for D (5 bases). The CDR3 totals 14 residues. Germline assignment: CDR1 MDHEN and CDR2 SYDVKM. V was clipped by 3 bases and J by 5 bases, with 10 bases between them. CDR3 sequence (DNA): TGTGCCAGCAGTTTGGGGACTGTAAATGAAAAACTGTTTTTT. Residues: CASSLGTVNEKLFF.

The chain combines TRBV7-2 with TRBJ1-1; D is possibly TRBD1 (6 bases). V was trimmed by 2 bases and J by 1 base, leaving 11 bases between them. CDR3 length: 15 amino acids. Germline V CDR1 and CDR2: SGHTA, FQGNSA. CDR3 coding DNA: TGTGCCAGCAGCTTATTAGCAGGGGAGAACACTGAAGCTTTCTTT. As protein: CASSLLAGENTEAFF.

The chain employs TRBV25-1 and TRBJ2-5; 7 bases map to TRBD1. J was trimmed by 5 bases and V by 10 bases; bases with no gene match: 10. CDR1 is MGHDK and CDR2 is SYGVNS in the germline V gene. CDR3 length equals 13 residues. The DNA of the CDR3 is TGTGCCACCGGGACAGCCCTAGGGGAGACCCAGTACTTC. Translation gives CATGTALGETQYF.

A note on this clone: Only one base separates this from a far larger clonotype, so it likely reflects a read error. This specimen includes other DNA sequences encoding the same CDR3. The chain is built from TRBV3-1 (or the pseudogene TRBV3-2) and TRBJ1-2; no clear D gene. This CDR3 region has 13 residues. Trimming left V 1 base short and J 0 bases short, with 3 bases between. Germline V gene sequence: CDR1 LGHDT, CDR2 YNNKEL (reference sequence). CDR3 residues: CASSQGPNYGYTF. In DNA, the CDR3 is TGTGCCAGCAGCCAAGGGCCTAACTATGGCTACACCTTC.

This clone was found a few times. The V call is TRBV7-3, the J call TRBJ2-3, with no clear D. CDR1 SGHTA and CDR2 FQGTGA come from the germline V gene. Deletions cut 5 bases from V and 3 bases from J, with 6 bases between. This CDR3 is built from 12 residues. CDR3 nucleotide sequence: TGTGCCAGCAGCCATGGGACAGATACGCAGTATTTT. Translation gives CASSHGTDTQYF. The full variable domain, its missing parts supplied by reference TRBV7-3 and TRBJ2-3, is GAGVSQTPSNKVTEKGKYVELRCDPISGHTALYWYRQSLGQGPEFLIYFQGTGAADDSGLPNDRFFAVRPEGSVSTLKIQRTERGDSAVYLCASSHGTDTQYFGPGTRLTVL.

V is TRBV4-3 and J is TRBJ2-3; D call uncertain. This CDR3 region has 14 residues. Germline CDR1 reads LGHNA; CDR2 reads YSLEER. The ends were cut back, 0 bases at V and 0 bases at J, with 4 bases in the middle. The DNA for the CDR3 is TGCGCCAGCAGCCAAGAAGGCAGCACAGATACGCAGTATTTT. Translation gives CASSQEGSTDTQYF.